The 14 T cell receptor beta chains in this list originate from one sample, sequenced in a study of molecular identifiers for immune sequencing clone quantification. One entry per CDR3 protein results from TCRdb running MiXCR on the PCR reads. This sample has around 470,000 distinct CDR3 sequences, with about a fifth found just once. Material for sequencing was naive CD8+ T cells from blood, with Jurkat cell RNA spiked in. Subset defined: FACS-sorted CD8+CD4-CCR7+CD45RA+ naive T cells. Receptors were obtained from a human donor in good health. Some libraries in this study had Jurkat cell RNA spiked in.

This clonotype came up many times. The rearrangement links TRBV7-2 to TRBJ2-5; 7 bases line up with TRBD1. Losses at the gene ends were 3 bases for V and 5 bases for J; bases not matched to a gene: 9. The CDR3 length is 15 residues. CDR1 and CDR2 (germline): SGHTA, FQGNSA. CDR3: CASSFFQGDRETQYF. The CDR3 region has the DNA TGTGCCAGCAGCTTTTTTCAGGGGGATAGGGAGACCCAGTACTTC. The full variable domain, its missing parts supplied by reference TRBV7-2 and TRBJ2-5, is GAGVSQSPSNKVTEKGKDVELRCDPISGHTALYWYRQSLGQGLEFLIYFQGNSAPDKSGLPSDRFSAERTGGSVSTLTIQRTQQEDSAVYLCASSFFQGDRETQYFGPGTRLLVL.

The V and J genes are TRBV19 and TRBJ2-1; D tentatively fits TRBD1 or TRBD2 (5 bases each). Deletions cut 4 bases from V and 2 bases from J, with 12 bases between. In germline, CDR1 is LNHDA, CDR2 SQIVND (reference sequence). The CDR3 is made up of 15 amino acids. The CDR3 DNA reads TGTGCCAGTAGTAACCAGGGAGCGACCTACAATGAGCAGTTCTTC. Translated: CASSNQGATYNEQFF.

This clonotype was picked up a small number of times. The gene calls are TRBV7-9 and TRBJ2-5, with D hard to call. V gave up 2 bases and J gave up 4 bases, with 11 bases separating them. This CDR3 is 14 amino acids long. Germline-derived CDR1 and CDR2 are SEHNR and FQNEAQ (reference sequence). The CDR3 bases are TGTGCCAGCAGCTTACTAGGGCCCAGAGAGACCCAGTACTTC. It is translated as CASSLLGPRETQYF.

With regard to this clonotype: A much larger clone lies a single base off, so this may be a read error. The chain recombines TRBV20-1 with TRBJ1-4, with 7 nucleotides matching TRBD1. Trimming removed 6 bases from V and 0 bases from J; junction bases left unmatched: 10. This CDR3 spans 16 amino acids. Germline-derived CDR1 and CDR2 are DFQATT and SNEGSKA (reference sequence). CDR3 sequence reads: CSASRDSAATNEKLFF. CDR3 DNA: TGCAGTGCCTCCCGGGACAGTGCTGCAACTAATGAAAAACTGTTTTTT.

The rearrangement links TRBV7-9 to TRBJ2-5; no firm D call. V lost 5 bases and J 5 bases, leaving 9 bases between the germline ends. Germline CDR1 is SEHNR and CDR2 is FQNEAQ (reference sequence). The CDR3 loop spans 12 amino acids. The CDR3: CASSLPPETQYF. Here the CDR3 DNA reads TGTGCCAGCAGCCTCCCACCGGAGACCCAGTACTTC.

This clonotype was found a few times. At one of its ends the junction is not consistent with the germline gene, which may arise from a read error. The chain has TRBV7-7 and TRBJ2-3; no firm D call. CDR3 length equals 13 residues. Per the germline V gene, CDR1 is SSHAT and CDR2 is FNYEAQ (reference sequence). This CDR3 reads CASSPSRTDTQSF. CDR3 nucleotides: TGTGCTAGCAGCCCCAGCCGCACAGATACGCAGTCTTTT.

This clonotype was seen repeatedly, ten times or more. J is TRBJ1-4 and V is TRBV7-9, with D uncertain. Germline V CDR1 and CDR2: SEHNR, FQNEAQ (reference sequence). V was trimmed by 6 bases and J by 3 bases, leaving 8 bases between them. The CDR3 totals 13 residues. The CDR3 reads CASRRTPNEKLFF. Here the CDR3 DNA reads TGTGCCAGCAGGAGGACCCCTAATGAAAAACTGTTTTTT.

The V and J genes are TRBV15 and TRBJ2-5; 7 bases are shared with TRBD2. J lost 0 bases, V lost 3 bases, and 7 bases had no gene match. The germline CDR1 and CDR2 sequences are LNHNV and YYDKDF (reference sequence). This CDR3 is 16 amino acids long. The CDR3 DNA reads as TGTGCCACCAGCAGTCCTCTAGCGGACAACCAAGAGACCCAGTACTTC. Protein: CATSSPLADNQETQYF. Variable domain in full (rest from reference TRBV15 and TRBJ2-5): DAMVIQNPRYQVTQFGKPVTLSCSQTLNHNVMYWYQQKSSQAPKLLFHYYDKDFNNEADTPDNFQSRRPNTSFCFLDIRSPGLGDTAMYLCATSSPLADNQETQYFGPGTRLLVL.

This clonotype has at least ten counts. The chain couples TRBV5-5 to TRBJ2-5, with TRBD2 as a possible D gene (5 bases). The V end was cut by 2 bases, the J end by 3 bases, with 11 bases between. Germline assignment: CDR1 SGHKS and CDR2 YYEKEE (reference sequence). The CDR3 length is 14 residues. CDR3 residues: CASSFGRGEETQYF. The CDR3 nucleotides are TGTGCCAGCAGCTTCGGCCGGGGAGAAGAGACCCAGTACTTC.

The V gene is TRBV5-4, the J gene TRBJ1-6; tentative D call: TRBD1 (6 bases). The germline gives CDR1 SGHNT, CDR2 YYREEE (reference sequence). This CDR3 contains 15 residues. The V end was cut by 4 bases, the J end by 7 bases, with 15 bases between. CDR3 nucleotides: TGTGCCAGCAGCCCGGGACAAACTAGGAATTCACCCCTCCACTTT. The encoded protein is CASSPGQTRNSPLHF.

Concerning this clonotype itself: At one boundary the junction diverges from the germline segment, which might be a read error. The chain employs TRBV20-1 and TRBJ1-6; D remains unclear. The germline V gene encodes CDR1 DFQATT and CDR2 SNEGSKA (reference sequence). This CDR3 region has 16 residues. CDR3 sequence (DNA): TGCAGTGCTAGAGTCATGAAAACGGCATCGAATTCACCCTTCCACTTT. Translated: CSARVMKTASNSPFHF.

Worth noting for this clonotype: Being one base from a much bigger clone, this may be a read error. The genes are TRBV9 and TRBJ1-4; D possibly corresponds to TRBD1 (5 bases). The CDR3 is 14 amino acids. Germline loops: CDR1 SGDLS, CDR2 YYNGEE. The CDR3 region is CASNRDWTNGKLFF. The CDR3 DNA is TGTGCCAGCAATCGGGACTGGACAAATGGAAAACTGTTTTTT.

This sequence joins TRBV27 and TRBJ2-7, with D perhaps matching TRBD2 (5 bases). V lost 6 bases to trimming and J lost 5 bases, with 14 bases between them. CDR1 MNHEY and CDR2 SMNVEV come from the germline V gene (reference sequence). This CDR3 is 13 amino acids long. This CDR3 reads CASRSFLRDEQYF. The CDR3 DNA sequence: TGTGCCAGCAGGTCGTTTCTGAGGGACGAGCAGTACTTC.

This clonotype has at least ten counts. V is TRBV19 and J is TRBJ2-5; D uncertain. CDR3 size: 14 residues. The ends were cut back, 4 bases at V and 0 bases at J, with 9 bases in the middle. The germline V gene has CDR1 LNHDA and CDR2 SQIVND (reference sequence). The CDR3 region has the DNA TGTGCCAGTAGTACCCTGGGTTACCAAGAGACCCAGTACTTC. Encoded protein: CASSTLGYQETQYF.